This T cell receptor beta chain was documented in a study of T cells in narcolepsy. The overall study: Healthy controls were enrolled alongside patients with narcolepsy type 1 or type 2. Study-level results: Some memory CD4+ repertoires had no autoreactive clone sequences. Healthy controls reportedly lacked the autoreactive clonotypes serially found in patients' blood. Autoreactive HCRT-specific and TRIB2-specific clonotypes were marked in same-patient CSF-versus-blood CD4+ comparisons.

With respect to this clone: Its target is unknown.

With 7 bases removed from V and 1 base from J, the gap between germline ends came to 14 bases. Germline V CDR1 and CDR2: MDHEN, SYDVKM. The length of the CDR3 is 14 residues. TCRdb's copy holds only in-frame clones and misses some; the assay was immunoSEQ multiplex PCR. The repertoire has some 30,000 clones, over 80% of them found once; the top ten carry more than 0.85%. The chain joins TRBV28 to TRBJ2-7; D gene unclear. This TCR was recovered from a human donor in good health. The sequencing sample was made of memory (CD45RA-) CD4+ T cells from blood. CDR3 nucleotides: TGTGCCAGCACCCCACCGGGCCTATCCTACGAGCAGTACTTC. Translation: CASTPPGLSYEQYF.